The clone carrying this TCR beta chain came up a few times. Its specificity is unknown. The test was conducted at deep level. TCRdb keeps only in-frame clones here, not all; method: immunoSEQ multiplex PCR. Of about 2 million clones listed, approximately 94% were seen once; the top ten hold around 1.1%. V was shortened by 4 bases and J by 6 bases, with 10 bases between the two germline ends. This CDR3 has 12 residues. Per the germline V gene, CDR1 is SGDLS and CDR2 is YYNGEE. As defined, naive CD8 cells were CD45RO-negative and positively selected for CCR7, with terminally differentiated effector memory CD45RA+ cells excluded. This entry comes from a study of shared clonotypes between healthy human individuals. Study-wide background: Donor composition was two women and a few men, aged 18 to 49. General study points: Only a few donors were included, so the genetic and exposure-history diversity represented was limited.

The sequenced sample consisted of naive CD8+ T cells sorted from blood. The V gene is TRBV9, the J gene TRBJ1-1; a possible D gene is TRBD1 (6 bases). This receptor was identified in a man between 18 and 35 years old in good health. CDR3 bases: TGTGCCAGCAGCAGACAGGAGCCTGAAGCTTTCTTT. This codes for CASSRQEPEAFF.